One sample yielded the 28 T cell receptor beta chains listed below, sequenced in a study of blood T cell repertoires in COVID-19. Produced via immunoSEQ multiplex PCR; TCRdb's table is partial and in-frame only. The sample contains 220,000 or so clones, approximately 84% of which appear only once. Source material: peripheral blood. Receptors originate from a woman aged 60 to 75 with acute or convalescent COVID-19.

The rearrangement joins TRBV29-1 to TRBJ1-2; a weak D match, TRBD1 (6 bases). Trimming shortened V by 7 bases and J by 5 bases, and 17 bases separated the two germline ends. The CDR3 is 13 residues long. Per the germline V gene, CDR1 is SQVTM and CDR2 is ANQGSEA. The CDR3: CSASSGGRYGYTF. The CDR3 nucleotides are TGCAGCGCCTCCAGCGGGGGCAGGTATGGCTACACCTTC.

For the CDR3, the DNA is TGTGCCAGCAGCTTGGGAACAGGGTTCCATGAAGCTTTCTTT. Encoded protein: CASSLGTGFHEAFF. This chain connects TRBV5-8 to TRBJ1-1; TRBD1 might be the D (6 bases). Trimming removed 0 bases at V and 7 bases at J, with 13 bases between. This CDR3 is built from 14 residues. Germline V lookup: CDR1 SGHTS, CDR2 YDEGEE. The full variable domain, rest sourced from reference TRBV5-8 and TRBJ1-1, is EAGVTQSPTHLIKTRGQQATLRCSPISGHTSVYWYQQALGLGLQFLLWYDEGEERNRGNFPPRFSGRQFPNYSSELNVNALELEDSALYLCASSLGTGFHEAFFGQGTRLTVV.

The chain carries TRBV7-9 and TRBJ2-7; 8 bases are a match to TRBD1. Per the germline V gene, CDR1 is SEHNR and CDR2 is FQNEAQ (reference sequence). The CDR3 has 14 amino acids. Losses at the gene ends were 6 bases for V and 2 bases for J; bases not matched to a gene: 6. The CDR3 DNA sequence: TGTGCCAGCAGTCGGGACAGGTTCCCCTACGAGCAGTACTTC. Protein: CASSRDRFPYEQYF.

V is TRBV5-1 and J is TRBJ2-2; D unresolved. Germline CDR1 and CDR2: SGHRS and YFSETQ. The CDR3 totals 16 residues. Trimming left V 0 bases short and J 4 bases short, with 13 bases between. CDR3 coding DNA: TGCGCCAGCAGCTTGGGTCAGAAATTGATCACCGGGGAGCTGTTTTTT. Translation: CASSLGQKLITGELFF.

The chain joins TRBV10-3 to TRBJ2-5; 9 bases fit TRBD1. This CDR3 contains 15 residues. With V trimmed by 10 bases and J by 2 bases, 11 bases remained unmatched. The germline gives CDR1 ENHRY, CDR2 SYGVKD. The CDR3 here is CATHPGQGIQETQYF. The CDR3 DNA sequence: TGTGCCACCCATCCCGGACAGGGGATACAAGAGACCCAGTACTTC.

The V and J genes are TRBV6-5 and TRBJ1-5, with a weak D call TRBD1 (5 bases). The CDR3 contains 14 residues. Germline V gives CDR1 MNHEY, CDR2 SVGAGI. The V end lost 6 bases, the J end lost 6 bases, and 15 bases lay between the germline ends. For the CDR3, the DNA is TGTGCCAGCAGCCTAGACAGTCCTGGTCAGCCCCAGCATTTT. As protein: CASSLDSPGQPQHF.

This clone occurred a few times. V gene TRBV12-5 combines with J gene TRBJ1-5; D possibly corresponds to TRBD1 (5 bases). Looked up from germline, CDR1 is LGHNT and CDR2 is FRNRAP. The CDR3 totals 14 residues. Trimming cost V 1 base and J 5 bases, with 9 bases left between them. The CDR3 nucleotides are TGTGCTAGTGGTTTGGACGGGGGGTATCAGCCCCAGCATTTT. It yields the protein CASGLDGGYQPQHF.

The chain carries TRBV11-3 and TRBJ2-5; D is ambiguous. Trimming cost V 0 bases and J 2 bases, with 10 bases left between them. This CDR3 has 15 residues. Germline values: CDR1 SGHNT, CDR2 YENEEA. CDR3 protein: CASSLDIRIQETQYF. The CDR3 nucleotides read TGTGCCAGCAGCTTAGATATCAGGATTCAAGAGACCCAGTACTTC.

This clone was picked up many times. This rearrangement joins TRBV5-4 to TRBJ1-2; D ambiguous. Between the trimmed V and J ends, which lost 4 bases and 8 bases, there was a span of 18 bases. Germline assignment: CDR1 SGHNT and CDR2 YYREEE (reference sequence). The length of the CDR3 is 14 residues. The CDR3 bases are TGTGCCAGCAGCCGGCGGGTGGGATTTACCGGCTACACCTTC. Amino acids: CASSRRVGFTGYTF.

The V call is TRBV11-1, the J call TRBJ2-3; TRBD1 aligns across 9 bases. CDR1 is SGHAT, CDR2 FQDESV, per germline (reference sequence). With 0 bases clipped from V and 4 bases from J, the junction kept 8 bases outside the gene matches. CDR3 length: 17 residues. The CDR3 sequence is CASSLARTGAVADTQYF. The CDR3, as DNA: TGTGCCAGCAGCTTAGCCCGGACAGGGGCTGTTGCAGATACGCAGTATTTT.

V is TRBV28 and J is TRBJ2-3, with 11 bases that match TRBD2. The junction had 9 bases not matched to a gene; V was cut back by 8 bases and J by 2 bases. The CDR3 length is 16 residues. Germline V gene data show CDR1 as MDHEN and CDR2 as SYDVKM. The CDR3 region has the DNA TGTGCCAGCCTCGGGGCTAGCGGGGGGCTCACAGATACGCAGTATTTT. It encodes CASLGASGGLTDTQYF.

V usage is TRBV6-5 and J usage is TRBJ1-2, with TRBD1 matching over 12 bases. The CDR3 loop spans 15 amino acids. Germline lookup yields CDR1 MNHEY and CDR2 SVGAGI. V gave up 0 bases and J gave up 8 bases; unmatched junction bases: 4. The CDR3 reads CASSYSGQGAGGYTF. CDR3 DNA: TGTGCCAGCAGTTACTCGGGACAGGGGGCGGGAGGCTACACCTTC.

The J gene is TRBJ1-3, the V gene TRBV30, with D tentatively TRBD1 (6 bases). CDR3 length: 14 residues. Per the germline V gene, CDR1 is GTSNPN and CDR2 is SVGIG (reference sequence). With 1 base removed from V and 2 bases from J, the gap between germline ends came to 9 bases. In DNA form, the CDR3 reads TGTGCCTGGAGTGCAGGGGCTCCTGGAAACACCATATATTTT. The encoded protein is CAWSAGAPGNTIYF. The whole variable domain, remainder taken from reference TRBV30 and TRBJ1-3, is SQTIHQWPATLVQPVGSPLSLECTVEGTSNPNLYWYRQAAGRGLQLLFYSVGIGQISSEVPQNLSASRPQDRQFILSSKKLLLSDSGFYLCAWSAGAPGNTIYFGEGSWLTVV.

This clone showed up just a few times. J is TRBJ2-7 and V is TRBV2; 7 bases agree with TRBD1. CDR1 and CDR2 from the germline V gene are SNHLY and FYNNEI. Trimming removed 6 bases from V and 2 bases from J; junction bases left unmatched: 4. The CDR3 is 13 residues long. The CDR3 protein is CASRATGPYEQYF. The CDR3 region has the DNA TGTGCCAGCAGAGCGACAGGGCCCTACGAGCAGTACTTC.

This chain joins TRBV29-1 and TRBJ2-3; D is unclear. Looked up from germline, CDR1 is SQVTM and CDR2 is ANQGSEA. The ends were cut back, 6 bases at V and 3 bases at J, with 10 bases in the middle. The CDR3 extends over 12 amino acids. CDR3 sequence (DNA): TGCAGCGTCTGGGCAAGTACAGATACGCAGTATTTT. Translation gives CSVWASTDTQYF.

V usage is TRBV10-3 and J usage is TRBJ1-2, with a weak D call TRBD1 (5 bases). The CDR3 covers 14 residues. V was pared by 5 bases and J by 6 bases, with 16 bases between. The germline CDR1 and CDR2 sequences are ENHRY and SYGVKD. DNA of the CDR3: TGTGCCATCAGTACGGAGGGGCGCCGAGATGGCTACACCTTC. Amino acids: CAISTEGRRDGYTF.

The rearrangement joins TRBV5-1 to TRBJ1-1, with TRBD1 as a possible D gene (5 bases). Trimming cost V 5 bases and J 2 bases, with 7 bases left between them. The CDR3 spans 12 residues. CDR1 is SGHRS and CDR2 is YFSETQ in the germline V gene. This CDR3 reads CASRTDNTEAFF. Written as DNA, the CDR3 is TGCGCCAGCAGGACAGACAACACTGAAGCTTTCTTT. Together with reference TRBV5-1 and TRBJ1-1, the CDR3 gives the full variable domain: KAGVTQTPRYLIKTRGQQVTLSCSPISGHRSVSWYQQTPGQGLQFLFEYFSETQRNKGNFPGRFSGRQFSNSRSEMNVSTLELGDSALYLCASRTDNTEAFFGQGTRLTVV.

The CDR3 is CASSWQGHEQYF. DNA of the CDR3: TGTGCCAGCAGCTGGCAGGGGCACGAGCAGTACTTC. V and J are TRBV5-6 and TRBJ2-7; D is perhaps TRBD1 (6 bases). V lost 3 bases, J lost 5 bases, and 9 bases lay in between. The length of the CDR3 is 12 residues. Per germline, CDR1 SGHDT and CDR2 YYEEEE.

V usage is TRBV13 and J usage is TRBJ1-6; D is ambiguous. Germline loops: CDR1 PRHDT, CDR2 FYEKMQ (reference sequence). Trimming took 5 bases from V and 13 from J, leaving 12 bases between them. The CDR3 has 12 residues. In DNA, the CDR3 is TGTGCCAGCAGCCCGCGTTTCTACCCCCTCCACTTT. Translating gives CASSPRFYPLHF.

The rearrangement joins TRBV7-8 to TRBJ2-1; tentative D call: TRBD2 (7 bases). Germline V lookup: CDR1 SGHVS, CDR2 FQNEAQ. The V end lost 1 base, the J end lost 5 bases, and 12 bases lay between the germline ends. This CDR3 has 15 residues. The CDR3: CASSLVGGPNNEQFF. The CDR3 nucleotides read TGTGCCAGCAGCTTAGTCGGGGGGCCAAACAATGAGCAGTTCTTC. Variable domain in full (rest from reference TRBV7-8 and TRBJ2-1): GAGVSQSPRYKVAKRGQDVALRCDPISGHVSLFWYQQALGQGPEFLTYFQNEAQLDKSGLPSDRFFAERPEGSVSTLKIQRTQQEDSAVYLCASSLVGGPNNEQFFGPGTRLTVL.

This rearrangement joins TRBV3-1 (or the pseudogene TRBV3-2) to TRBJ2-7, with TRBD2 matching 12 bases. Trimming at V came to 2 bases and at J to 6 bases, leaving 5 bases not matched to a gene. The germline CDR1 and CDR2 sequences are LGHDT and YNNKEL (reference sequence). This CDR3 has 15 residues. The CDR3: CASSQPTSGGFEQYF. The CDR3 DNA follows: TGTGCCAGCAGCCAACCGACTAGCGGGGGATTCGAGCAGTACTTC.

The chain is built from TRBV5-6 and TRBJ2-7; D remains unclear. Germline V gene sequence: CDR1 SGHDT, CDR2 YYEEEE. The CDR3 runs 15 residues. Trimming removed 4 bases from V and 1 base from J, with 15 bases in between. CDR3 in amino acids: CASSIGGLRSYEQYF. The CDR3 DNA is TGTGCCAGCAGCATCGGCGGTTTACGGTCCTACGAGCAGTACTTC.

The table lists this clone with a few counts. J is TRBJ1-1 and V is TRBV3-1 (or the pseudogene TRBV3-2); D is unclear. The CDR3 is 13 residues long. V shed 2 bases and J shed 6 bases, with 10 bases lying between them. CDR1 LGHDT and CDR2 YNNKEL come from the germline V gene (reference sequence). CDR3 sequence reads: CASSQLTRSEAFF. The CDR3 bases are TGTGCCAGCAGCCAATTAACCAGGTCTGAAGCTTTCTTT.

This clone has just a few counts. This chain uses TRBV19 with TRBJ1-1, with 8 nucleotides matching TRBD1. Germline-derived CDR1 and CDR2 are LNHDA and SQIVND (reference sequence). This CDR3 is built from 15 residues. The trim removed 5 bases at V and 0 bases at J, leaving 5 bases unmatched. The CDR3 region has the DNA TGTGCCAGTAGTGTTACAGGGGGACTGAACACTGAAGCTTTCTTT. Translating gives CASSVTGGLNTEAFF.

The chain recombines TRBV29-1 with TRBJ1-1; D might be TRBD1 (6 bases). The V and J ends lost 7 bases and 7 bases respectively, with 16 bases between them. Per germline, CDR1 SQVTM and CDR2 ANQGSEA. The CDR3 runs 12 residues. Here the CDR3 reads CSGDTGYGEAFF. The DNA of the CDR3 is TGCAGCGGGGACACAGGGTACGGTGAAGCTTTCTTT.

This chain connects TRBV5-1 to TRBJ2-3, with 9 bases lining up with TRBD2. CDR1 and CDR2 (germline): SGHRS, YFSETQ. The CDR3 totals 15 residues. J was trimmed by 1 base and V by 6 bases; bases with no gene match: 6. CDR3 in amino acids: CASNLIAGGTDTQYF. The CDR3 bases are TGCGCCAGCAACCTCATAGCGGGAGGCACAGATACGCAGTATTTT.

This chain joins TRBV3-1 (or the pseudogene TRBV3-2) and TRBJ2-7, with a possible D match to TRBD1 (6 bases). This CDR3 spans 19 amino acids. Trimming pared 0 bases from V and 3 bases from J, leaving 24 bases between. Germline values: CDR1 LGHDT, CDR2 YNNKEL (reference sequence). CDR3 residues: CASSQDEKGHRPLHYEQYF. CDR3 DNA: TGTGCCAGCAGCCAAGATGAAAAGGGACACCGACCCCTCCACTACGAGCAGTACTTC.

This CDR3 reads CASSLRTVDGYTF. CDR3 nucleotide sequence: TGCGCCAGCAGCTTGAGGACAGTGGATGGCTACACCTTC. The rearrangement uses TRBV5-1 and TRBJ1-2, with TRBD1 as a possible D gene (6 bases). The CDR3 contains 13 residues. Trimming cost V 1 base and J 6 bases, with 10 bases left between them. CDR1 and CDR2 (germline): SGHRS, YFSETQ.